This T cell receptor (beta chain) comes out of a study of CD8 T cells in ankylosing spondylitis. This clonotype showed up just a few times. The CDR3 runs 17 residues. In germline, CDR1 is WNHNN, CDR2 SYGVQD (reference sequence). Trimming took 2 bases from V and 3 from J, leaving 18 bases between them. TCRdb redid the calling of the 5' RACE reads with MiXCR, one entry per CDR3 protein. This sample has approximately 250,000 distinct CDR3 sequences, with roughly a tenth found just once. Sequenced input: blood, either unsorted or a sorted T cell fraction (not recorded which). The chain has TRBV10-1 and TRBJ2-3; no clear D. This sequence originates from a male donor with ankylosing spondylitis or in good health (not recorded which). Here the CDR3 reads CASSEPPGEIRTDTQYF. The CDR3 DNA reads as TGCGCCAGCAGTGAGCCACCCGGCGAGATCAGAACAGATACGCAGTATTTT.